The present T cell receptor beta chain was sequenced within a study of Ad26.COV2.S vaccination and SARS-CoV-2 variants. About the research overall: Ad26.COV2.S was injected intramuscularly once or twice, 56 days apart. Study outcomes and limitations: The study found similar non-spike TCR breadth in vaccine and placebo recipients.

Regarding treatment: some 20 received Ad26.COV2.S at low or high dose, single or two shots; about 5 received placebo; per-sample allocation not given. Material that was analyzed had been drawn on day 63 after the first vaccine or placebo injection. TCRdb's copy holds only in-frame clones and misses some; the assay was immunoSEQ multiplex PCR. Among roughly 300,000 clones listed, around 89% were seen once. On this clone: Its antigen is not identified.

This CDR3 spans 17 amino acids. V was cut by 1 base and J by 0 bases, with 10 bases left in between. The germline gives CDR1 SNHLY, CDR2 FYNNEI. The input for sequencing was peripheral blood, taken in a trial of Ad26.COV2.S vaccine versus placebo. The chain is built from TRBV2 and TRBJ1-6; D remains ambiguous. This TCR was sampled from a person between 18 and 59 years old who received the Ad26.COV2.S COVID-19 vaccine or a placebo. The CDR3 sequence: CASSEVMYSSYNSPLHF. The CDR3 nucleotides read TGTGCCAGCAGTGAAGTTATGTACAGCTCCTATAATTCACCCCTCCACTTT.